This is a list of T cell receptor beta chains from one sample in a study of chronic HIV infection and antiretroviral therapy. MiXCR, applied by TCRdb to the 5' RACE reads, yields one record per CDR3 protein. The repertoire holds 40,000 to 60,000 distinct CDR3 sequences, with about 20% as singletons. The sequencing input was peripheral blood. The receptors here all came from an adult who had HIV and had not received antiretroviral therapy, or was an uninfected healthy control (not recorded which). The CDR3 runs from the conserved cysteine through the conserved F or W. D genes are given only for firm matches. Size is stated for part of the rows, as once, few or many counts, or as a class when the clone is expanded.

abundance: .; j_gene: TRBJ1-1; d_gene: .; v_gene: TRBV24-1; CDR3nt: TGTGCCACCAGTGATTCCGGGGCAAGCACTGAAGCTTTCTTT; CDR3aa: CATSDSGASTEAFF
abundance: .; j_gene: TRBJ2-1; d_gene: TRBD1; v_gene: TRBV7-9; CDR3nt: TGTGCCAGCAGCAAGCAACAGGGGAAGGCCTACAATGAGCAGTTCTTC; CDR3aa: CASSKQQGKAYNEQFF
abundance: few; j_gene: TRBJ1-6; d_gene: .; v_gene: TRBV27; CDR3nt: TGTGCCAGCAGTTTATCAGGAGGACACGGATCACCCCTCCACTTT; CDR3aa: CASSLSGGHGSPLHF
abundance: .; j_gene: TRBJ2-1; d_gene: .; v_gene: TRBV4-1; CDR3nt: TGCGCCAGCAGCCAAGATCCTAGGGGTGAGCAGTTCTTC; CDR3aa: CASSQDPRGEQFF
abundance: few; j_gene: TRBJ1-1; d_gene: .; v_gene: TRBV2; CDR3nt: TGTGCCAGCAGTAGAGCCGAGGTTTGGCCGAGAGACTTT; CDR3aa: CASSRAEVWPRDF
abundance: few; j_gene: TRBJ2-2; d_gene: .; v_gene: TRBV24-1; CDR3nt: TGTGCCACCAGTGCTGGCGTCACCGGGGAGCTGTTTTTT; CDR3aa: CATSAGVTGELFF
abundance: .; j_gene: TRBJ1-1; d_gene: .; v_gene: TRBV28; CDR3nt: TGTGCCAGCGGGAGGCGGGCTGAAGCTTTCTTT; CDR3aa: CASGRRAEAFF
abundance: few; j_gene: TRBJ2-7; d_gene: TRBD2; v_gene: TRBV4-1; CDR3nt: TGCGCCAGCAGCCACAGCGGGAGAACGTTCGAGCAGTACTTC; CDR3aa: CASSHSGRTFEQYF
abundance: .; j_gene: TRBJ1-5; d_gene: TRBD1; v_gene: TRBV5-5; CDR3nt: TGTGCCAGCAGCTTGACCGGACAGGGGCTCGGTAGCAATCAGCCCCAGCATTTT; CDR3aa: CASSLTGQGLGSNQPQHF
abundance: .; j_gene: TRBJ1-2; d_gene: TRBD1; v_gene: TRBV27; CDR3nt: TGTGCCAGCTGCTCCCGGGGACAGGGAGGGTCTGGCTACACCTTC; CDR3aa: CASCSRGQGGSGYTF
abundance: .; j_gene: TRBJ1-5; d_gene: .; v_gene: TRBV29-1; CDR3nt: TGCAGCGTTGGGACAGCTAGCAATCAGCCCCAGCATTTT; CDR3aa: CSVGTASNQPQHF
abundance: few; j_gene: TRBJ1-6; d_gene: .; v_gene: TRBV6-2/TRBV6-3; CDR3nt: TGTGCCAGCAGTTACTCCGCCTTGCGGCTGAAGAGAATTTCACCCCTCCACTTT; CDR3aa: CASSYSALRLKRISPLHF
abundance: few; j_gene: TRBJ2-2; d_gene: .; v_gene: TRBV19; CDR3nt: TGTGCCAGTAGTATATCGGGGACCGGGGAGCTGTTTTTT; CDR3aa: CASSISGTGELFF
abundance: .; j_gene: TRBJ2-6; d_gene: TRBD1; v_gene: TRBV28; CDR3nt: TGTGCCAGCAGTTCTACAGGGGGAAGTGGGGCCAACGTCCTGACTTTC; CDR3aa: CASSSTGGSGANVLTF
abundance: few; j_gene: TRBJ1-2; d_gene: .; v_gene: TRBV29-1; CDR3nt: TGCAGCGTCCTTGGATCAACAGGCACCTATGGCTACACCTTC; CDR3aa: CSVLGSTGTYGYTF